The TCR beta chain described here comes from a study of blood T cell repertoires in COVID-19. This clone showed up just once. Libraries were prepared by immunoSEQ multiplex PCR; TCRdb keeps only in-frame clonotypes and omits some of them. Among approximately 220,000 clones listed, 80% to 90% were seen once. V lost 3 bases to trimming and J lost 1 base, with 14 bases between them. The CDR3 is 17 residues long. CDR1 SGHKS and CDR2 YYEKEE come from the germline V gene (reference sequence). Enrollees, roughly 18 to 89 years old, lived in fewer than 25 US areas. The chain is built from TRBV5-5 and TRBJ2-6; unclear D gene. The sample consisted of PBMCs or T cells enriched from blood (not recorded which). The receptor was isolated from a woman aged 45-60 years who had been exposed to COVID-19. The chain's CDR3 is CASSSFFVRSGANVLTF. The CDR3 DNA reads TGTGCCAGCAGCTCGTTTTTTGTGAGGTCTGGGGCCAACGTCCTGACTTTC. The complete variable domain, with remaining parts taken from reference TRBV5-5 and TRBJ2-6, reads DAGVTQSPTHLIKTRGQQVTLRCSPISGHKSVSWYQQVLGQGPQFIFQYYEKEERGRGNFPDRFSARQFPNYSSELNVNALLLGDSALYLCASSSFFVRSGANVLTFGAGSRLTVL.